The 18 T cell receptor beta chains below were found in one sample sequenced in a study of cytomegalovirus exposure and HLA in healthy donors. It was with 60 Vbeta and 13 Jbeta primers that the PCR ran. Using immunoSEQ multiplex PCR, the repertoire was profiled, and TCRdb retains in-frame clones only, with some absent. The sample records more than 150,000 clones, roughly 78% being singletons. The specimen sequenced was PBMCs. The source is a woman aged 30 to 39 in good health and CMV-seronegative.

The chain combines TRBV5-1 with TRBJ2-5; 7 nucleotides align to TRBD2. After removal of 0 bases from V and 1 base from J, the junction contained 0 bases not matched to a gene. CDR3 size: 14 residues. Per germline, CDR1 SGHRS and CDR2 YFSETQ. The CDR3 DNA follows: TGCGCCAGCAGCTTGGGGGGGGGCCAAGAGACCCAGTACTTC. Its translation is CASSLGGGQETQYF.

V usage is TRBV6-5 and J usage is TRBJ1-1; no clear D. The V end lost 2 bases, the J end lost 3 bases, and 10 bases lay between the germline ends. This CDR3 has 14 amino acids. Germline-derived CDR1 and CDR2 are MNHEY and SVGAGI. The chain's CDR3 is CASSYGRSDTEAFF. The CDR3 bases are TGTGCCAGCAGTTACGGCAGGTCAGACACTGAAGCTTTCTTT.

Details on this clone: Other DNA sequences in the sample encode the same CDR3. The rearrangement uses TRBV2 and TRBJ1-2; TRBD1 agrees at 7 bases. CDR1 SNHLY and CDR2 FYNNEI come from the germline V gene. Trimming took 1 base from V and 8 from J; bases not matched to a gene: 7. The length of the CDR3 is 14 residues. This chain's CDR3 is CASSEETGIFGYTF. DNA of the CDR3: TGTGCCAGCAGTGAAGAGACAGGGATCTTCGGCTACACCTTC.

The J gene is TRBJ1-1, the V gene TRBV18, with D hard to call. The CDR3 contains 12 residues. Germline loops: CDR1 KGHSH, CDR2 LQKENI. Trimming removed 2 bases at V and 7 bases at J, with 8 bases between. Here the CDR3 DNA reads TGTGCCAGCTCACCAGACTTAATTGAAGCTTTCTTT. Residues: CASSPDLIEAFF.

This rearrangement joins TRBV6-5 to TRBJ2-7; a possible D gene is TRBD2 (6 bases). Germline V CDR1 and CDR2: MNHEY, SVGAGI. The CDR3 has 14 amino acids. Trimming removed 6 bases from V and 6 bases from J, with 18 bases in between. The CDR3, as DNA: TGTGCCAGCAGCCAACGCCCGGGGAGGCGCGAGCAGTACTTC. Translating it yields CASSQRPGRREQYF.

The V call is TRBV5-4, the J call TRBJ1-1; 7 positions agree with TRBD1. This CDR3 spans 14 amino acids. Germline-derived CDR1 and CDR2 are SGHNT and YYREEE (reference sequence). V shed 4 bases, J shed 2 bases, and the junction held 5 bases outside the gene matches. The CDR3 DNA is TGTGCCAGCAGCCAAGCAGGGGGTAACACTGAAGCTTTCTTT. Translation: CASSQAGGNTEAFF.

This clone showed up just a few times. No conserved phenylalanine or tryptophan ends this CDR3, so it is likely a read error. The CDR3 DNA sequence: TGTGCCAGCAGTGACTCGAGGACAGGGGATACAGATACGCAGTATGTT. It specifies CASSDSRTGDTDTQYV. This chain links TRBV6-4 with TRBJ2-3; 9 bases are shared with TRBD1. This CDR3 has 16 amino acids. Trimming took 0 bases from V and 3 from J; bases not matched to a gene: 4. Germline V gives CDR1 MRHNA, CDR2 SNTAGT.

J is TRBJ1-2 and V is TRBV27; TRBD1 aligns across 9 bases. V lost 6 bases to trimming and J lost 5 bases; unmatched junction nucleotides: 4. This CDR3 spans 13 amino acids. Germline V gives CDR1 MNHEY, CDR2 SMNVEV (reference sequence). This CDR3 reads CASRYGTGYGYTF. The CDR3 coding sequence is TGTGCCAGCAGGTACGGGACAGGGTATGGCTACACCTTC.

The V gene is TRBV5-1, the J gene TRBJ2-3, with 14 bases matching TRBD2. V was clipped by 3 bases and J by 0 bases; unmatched bases: 6. CDR3 length equals 18 residues. Germline V gene lookup returns CDR1 SGHRS and CDR2 YFSETQ. CDR3 region: CASSSGLAGGMSTDTQYF. CDR3 nucleotide sequence: TGCGCCAGCAGCTCCGGACTAGCGGGGGGAATGAGCACAGATACGCAGTATTTT.

The table lists this clone with a count of one. This chain uses TRBV10-3 with TRBJ2-3; TRBD2 matches 7 bases. The ends lost 11 bases at V and 2 bases at J; junction bases unmatched: 10. This CDR3 has 14 residues. Germline V CDR1 and CDR2: ENHRY, SYGVKD. The CDR3 region is CALRTSTNTDTQYF. DNA of the CDR3: TGTGCCCTCCGGACTAGTACTAACACAGATACGCAGTATTTT.

This chain connects TRBV5-1 to TRBJ1-1, with unresolved D. Trimming shortened V by 0 bases and J by 4 bases, and 13 bases separated the two germline ends. CDR1 is SGHRS, CDR2 YFSETQ, per germline. This CDR3 comprises 15 residues. The CDR3 DNA reads as TGCGCCAGCAGCTTGGCGGCAGAGGCGGGCACTGAAGCTTTCTTT. This gives the protein CASSLAAEAGTEAFF.

The chain recombines TRBV2 with TRBJ2-7; D might be TRBD2 (5 bases). Between the trimmed V and J ends, which lost 6 bases and 7 bases, there was a span of 10 bases. This CDR3 spans 11 amino acids. Germline CDR1 SNHLY, CDR2 FYNNEI. The chain's CDR3 is CASRAEVEQYF. The CDR3 DNA follows: TGTGCCAGCAGGGCGGAGGTTGAGCAGTACTTC.

This clone was seen a few times. V and J are TRBV2 and TRBJ1-2; TRBD1 matches at 8 bases. This CDR3 contains 14 residues. Germline assignment: CDR1 SNHLY and CDR2 FYNNEI. After removal of 6 bases from V and 5 bases from J, the junction contained 8 bases not matched to a gene. The CDR3 nucleotides are TGTGCCAGCAGACCCGGACAGGGAGGGTATGGCTACACCTTC. This codes for CASRPGQGGYGYTF.

This clone was seen more than once but under ten times. The chain uses TRBV27 and TRBJ2-7; 8 bases fit TRBD2. Germline V gene lookup returns CDR1 MNHEY and CDR2 SMNVEV (reference sequence). This CDR3 region has 16 residues. V was clipped by 4 bases and J by 4 bases; unmatched bases: 12. CDR3 bases: TGTGCCAGCAGTTCCTTGGTCAGCGGGGGCCCATACGAGCAGTACTTC. Protein: CASSSLVSGGPYEQYF.

V is TRBV7-2 and J is TRBJ1-1; TRBD1 is a possible D gene (6 bases). The germline V gene has CDR1 SGHTA and CDR2 FQGNSA. Trimming took 6 bases from V and 6 from J, leaving 17 bases between them. CDR3 length: 14 amino acids. The DNA of the CDR3 is TGTGCCAGCAGACCTGCAGGGTCAGGGGCTGAAGCTTTCTTT. Its translation is CASRPAGSGAEAFF.

The chain links TRBV5-6 to TRBJ1-2; a weak D match, TRBD1 (6 bases). CDR1 and CDR2 (germline): SGHDT, YYEEEE. The CDR3 sequence is 14 residues long. Trimming shortened V by 2 bases and J by 4 bases, and 12 bases separated the two germline ends. CDR3 loop: CASSFFRGSYGYTF. DNA of the CDR3: TGTGCCAGCAGCTTCTTCAGGGGAAGCTATGGCTACACCTTC.

V and J are TRBV6-5 and TRBJ1-1; 8 bases match TRBD1. In germline, CDR1 is MNHEY, CDR2 SVGAGI. The CDR3 length is 13 residues. Losses at the gene ends were 7 bases for V and 4 bases for J; bases not matched to a gene: 5. CDR3 in amino acids: CASKRTGTTEAFF. In DNA form, the CDR3 reads TGTGCCAGCAAAAGGACAGGGACCACTGAAGCTTTCTTT.

The V and J genes are TRBV7-9 and TRBJ1-1; D is undetermined. The CDR3 has 11 residues. V was pared by 3 bases and J by 6 bases, with 5 bases between. Germline CDR1 and CDR2: SEHNR and FQNEAQ (reference sequence). The CDR3 DNA reads TGTGCCAGCAGCTTCCTAGCTGAAGCTTTCTTT. Translating gives CASSFLAEAFF.